These T cell receptor beta chains were read from a single sample in a study of T-cell memory formation after mild COVID-19. TCRdb fed the 5' RACE reads into MiXCR, producing one record per CDR3 protein. The repertoire has 450,000 to 650,000 distinct CDR3 sequences, approximately 19% of them found once; the top ten carry around 13%. The sample taken for sequencing was PBMCs or a T cell subset sorted from them (not recorded which). Receptor source: an adult woman who had mild COVID-19 (a few samples of this study predate the infection). Cell type and time point are not known. Both conserved end residues are part of each CDR3. Each record gives: clone size, J gene, CDR3 length, V gene, D gene, CDR3 DNA, CDR3 protein. The D gene is left open where the match is weak. Rows may omit the clone size; those that give it use once, few, many or a size class.

size: NA
J: TRBJ2-3
length: 15
V: TRBV12-3/TRBV12-4
D: TRBD2
DNA: TGTGCCAGCAGTCAACTAGCGGGAGATGCAGATACGCAGTATTTT
CDR3: CASSQLAGDADTQYF

size: NA
J: TRBJ2-3
length: 17
V: TRBV5-4
D: TRBD2
DNA: TGTGCCAGCAGCTTCGGGAGACTAGCGGGAGGGCTTGATACGCAGTATTTT
CDR3: CASSFGRLAGGLDTQYF

size: NA
J: TRBJ2-5
length: 15
V: TRBV11-2
D: TRBD1
DNA: TGTGCCAGCAGCTTAGTAGGGACAGGGTTCATGACCCAGTACTTC
CDR3: CASSLVGTGFMTQYF

size: few
J: TRBJ1-1
length: 15
V: TRBV24-1
D: TRBD1
DNA: TGTGCCACCAGTGATCCAACAGGGGAGGGGACTGAAGCTTTCTTT
CDR3: CATSDPTGEGTEAFF

size: few
J: TRBJ2-7
length: 16
V: TRBV4-2
D: TRBD2
DNA: TGTGCCAGCAGCCAGATTAGCGGGGCACCTCCCTACGAGCAGTACTTC
CDR3: CASSQISGAPPYEQYF

size: NA
J: TRBJ2-2
length: 14
V: TRBV7-8
D: NA
DNA: TGTGCCAGCCAACGAAGCAAGAACACCGGGGAGCTGTTTTTT
CDR3: CASQRSKNTGELFF

size: many
J: TRBJ2-7
length: 15
V: TRBV5-1
D: NA
DNA: TGCGCCAGCAGCTTCTCGGAGGGGGCAGCCTACGAGCAGTACTTC
CDR3: CASSFSEGAAYEQYF

size: NA
J: TRBJ2-3
length: 16
V: TRBV7-2
D: TRBD1
DNA: TGTGCCAGCAGCTCCTTAACAGGGGTCGCCACAGATACGCAGTATTTT
CDR3: CASSSLTGVATDTQYF

size: NA
J: TRBJ1-1
length: 15
V: TRBV7-9
D: NA
DNA: TGTGCCAGCAGCTCCCTGGGGGGGGTGAACACTGAAGCTTTCTTT
CDR3: CASSSLGGVNTEAFF

size: few
J: TRBJ1-1
length: 15
V: TRBV2
D: NA
DNA: TGTGCCAGCAGGGACTCGACAGGAGGGAACACTGAAGCTTTCTTT
CDR3: CASRDSTGGNTEAFF